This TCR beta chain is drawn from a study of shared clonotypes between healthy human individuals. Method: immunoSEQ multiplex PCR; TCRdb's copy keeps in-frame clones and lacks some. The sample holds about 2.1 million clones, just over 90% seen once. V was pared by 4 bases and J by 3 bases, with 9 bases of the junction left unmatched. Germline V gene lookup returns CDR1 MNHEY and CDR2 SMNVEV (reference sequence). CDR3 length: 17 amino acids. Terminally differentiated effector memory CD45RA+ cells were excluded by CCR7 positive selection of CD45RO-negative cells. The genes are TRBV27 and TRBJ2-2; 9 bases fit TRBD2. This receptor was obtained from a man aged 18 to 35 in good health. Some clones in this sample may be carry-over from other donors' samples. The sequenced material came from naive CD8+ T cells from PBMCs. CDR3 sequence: CASSYLIAGEHTGELFF. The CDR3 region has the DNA TGTGCCAGCAGTTACCTAATAGCGGGAGAGCACACCGGGGAGCTGTTTTTT.